The sequence of this T cell receptor beta chain was determined in a study of shared clonotypes between healthy human individuals. Generated by immunoSEQ multiplex PCR, the TCRdb table keeps only in-frame clones and is missing some. The sample carries a few million clones, 85% to 95% recorded once. Comments on this clone: Antigen specificity is unknown.

Study outcomes and limitations: The generation probabilities recorded for non-shared clonotypes fell below those of clonotypes shared by all four donors.

Sequences were obtained from naive CD4+ T cells from PBMCs. Indicated subset: CD45RA+ positively selected. The receptor comes from a man aged 18-30 years in good health. Some clones in this sample may be carry-over from other donors' samples.

The DNA of the CDR3 is TGTGCCAGTAGCCGGGGGGGCCAGAGATACTACGAGCAGTACTTC. It encodes CASSRGGQRYYEQYF. V is TRBV19 and J is TRBJ2-7; 8 bases agree with TRBD2. V trimming: 6 bases; J trimming: 3 bases; junction bases outside the gene matches: 10. The germline gives CDR1 LNHDA, CDR2 SQIVND (reference sequence). The CDR3 is 15 residues long.